Each of the 32 T cell receptor beta chains below was sequenced from the same sample in a study of T cell changes during pregnancy in multiple sclerosis. The table came from immunoSEQ multiplex PCR; TCRdb's copy has only in-frame clones and leaves some out. The sample lists about 15,000 clones, 65% to 90% seen once, with about 19% in the top ten. Sample: CD8+ T cells from peripheral blood mononuclear cells, taken in the first trimester of pregnancy. The receptors were gathered from a female donor with multiple sclerosis, enrolled in a pregnancy study.

This chain links TRBV4-1 with TRBJ2-1; D gene uncertain. Trimming took 0 bases from V and 5 from J, leaving 5 bases between them. Germline-derived CDR1 and CDR2 are MGHRA and YSYEKL. This CDR3 region has 13 residues. The CDR3 DNA is TGCGCCAGCAGCCAAGACGGAGACAATGAGCAGTTCTTC. It codes for CASSQDGDNEQFF.

A few counts support this clone. CDR3 protein: CASSPLEGGVNQPQHF. The CDR3 coding sequence is TGTGCCAGCAGTCCCTTAGAGGGGGGGGTCAATCAGCCCCAGCATTTT. This chain uses TRBV27 with TRBJ1-5; D may be TRBD1 (6 bases). CDR3 size: 16 residues. Trimming took off 5 bases at V and 3 bases at J, with 17 bases between the two ends. Germline assignment: CDR1 MNHEY and CDR2 SMNVEV (reference sequence).

CDR3 protein: CASSLFRGLMDTQYF. Written as DNA, the CDR3 is TGTGCCAGCAGCTTATTTCGCGGTCTGATGGATACGCAGTATTTT. This chain uses TRBV7-2 with TRBJ2-3; D is undetermined. Trimming stripped 2 bases from V and 6 bases from J, with 15 bases between. CDR3 size: 15 residues. CDR1 and CDR2 from the germline V gene are SGHTA and FQGNSA.

The genes are TRBV15 and TRBJ2-1; D remains ambiguous. CDR1 is LNHNV and CDR2 is YYDKDF in the germline V gene (reference sequence). Trimming stripped 5 bases from V and 3 bases from J, with 17 bases between. The CDR3 consists of 16 residues. CDR3 residues: CATSARSVGDYNEQFF. The CDR3 DNA is TGTGCCACCAGCGCGCGGTCCGTTGGAGACTACAATGAGCAGTTCTTC.

This clone was found once. Other DNA sequences within the sample encode an identical CDR3. The chain combines TRBV5-5 with TRBJ2-3; TRBD2 matches at 7 bases. The CDR3 runs to 16 residues. Germline trimming cut 0 bases from V and 0 bases from J; bases unmatched to any gene: 4. Per the germline V gene, CDR1 is SGHKS and CDR2 is YYEKEE (reference sequence). CDR3 DNA: TGTGCCAGCAGCTTGGTCGGCGGGGGTAGCACAGATACGCAGTATTTT. Protein product: CASSLVGGGSTDTQYF.

V and J are TRBV15 and TRBJ2-1; TRBD2 agrees at 11 bases. Germline V gives CDR1 LNHNV, CDR2 YYDKDF (reference sequence). This CDR3 is built from 16 residues. The V segment lost 3 bases and the J segment 1 base; nucleotides outside the gene matches: 2. CDR3 residues: CATSRASGGSYNEQFF. DNA for the CDR3: TGTGCCACCAGCAGGGCTAGCGGGGGGTCCTACAATGAGCAGTTCTTC.

The V call is TRBV23-1, the J call TRBJ2-7; D ambiguous. TRBV23-1 is classed as an ORF, of uncertain function. This CDR3 contains 13 residues. V was trimmed by 0 bases and J by 5 bases, leaving 8 bases between them. CDR3 nucleotide sequence: TGCGCCAGCAGTCAATCGGGCCAGAACGAGCAGTACTTC. It translates to CASSQSGQNEQYF.

The J gene is TRBJ1-3, the V gene TRBV5-5; perhaps TRBD1 as D (5 bases). Germline CDR1 reads SGHKS; CDR2 reads YYEKEE (reference sequence). There are 19 residues in the CDR3. V was trimmed by 2 bases and J by 2 bases, leaving 23 bases between them. The CDR3 sequence is CASSFGSPVERGPGNTIYF. CDR3 bases: TGTGCCAGCAGCTTTGGGTCACCCGTTGAAAGGGGTCCTGGAAACACCATATATTTT.

The chain couples TRBV19 to TRBJ1-1; 10 bases fit TRBD1. The CDR3 loop spans 14 amino acids. Looked up from germline, CDR1 is LNHDA and CDR2 is SQIVND (reference sequence). V lost 6 bases, J lost 4 bases, and 5 bases stayed unmatched. This CDR3 reads CASSLTGGITEAFF. DNA of the CDR3: TGTGCCAGTAGCCTGACAGGGGGCATCACTGAAGCTTTCTTT.

V and J are TRBV28 and TRBJ2-2, with 9 positions matching TRBD2. The CDR3 length is 16 residues. Germline CDR1 is MDHEN and CDR2 is SYDVKM. Trimming at V came to 4 bases and at J to 4 bases, leaving 7 bases not matched to a gene. The CDR3 DNA follows: TGTGCCAGCAGTTCCATTAGCGGGAGAGGCACCGGGGAGCTGTTTTTT. Protein sequence: CASSSISGRGTGELFF.

V gene TRBV28 combines with J gene TRBJ2-5; D not resolved. Germline V CDR1 and CDR2: MDHEN, SYDVKM. The CDR3 covers 13 residues. The V and J ends lost 3 bases and 0 bases respectively, with 5 bases between them. CDR3 loop: CASSLSDQETQYF. The DNA of the CDR3 is TGTGCCAGCAGTTTGAGCGACCAAGAGACCCAGTACTTC.

The V gene is TRBV7-6, the J gene TRBJ1-1, with D unresolved. The CDR3 covers 14 residues. Trimming took 0 bases from V and 3 from J, leaving 8 bases between them. Germline assignment: CDR1 SGHVS and CDR2 FNYEAQ. CDR3 protein: CASSLARGDTEAFF. CDR3 nucleotide sequence: TGTGCCAGCAGCTTAGCCCGGGGAGACACTGAAGCTTTCTTT.

This clone has just a few counts. V usage is TRBV27 and J usage is TRBJ1-1, with a weak D call TRBD1 (6 bases). Germline CDR1 reads MNHEY; CDR2 reads SMNVEV (reference sequence). The CDR3 is 14 residues long. Deletions cut 0 bases from V and 3 bases from J, with 8 bases between. The CDR3 sequence is CASSLSQGYTEAFF. For the CDR3, the DNA is TGTGCCAGCAGTTTATCCCAGGGGTACACTGAAGCTTTCTTT.

The V gene is TRBV4-1, the J gene TRBJ2-2; no definite D call. CDR3 length: 15 residues. With 1 base removed from V and 0 bases from J, the gap between germline ends came to 6 bases. Per germline, CDR1 MGHRA and CDR2 YSYEKL. The CDR3: CASSQGPSNTGELFF. Written as DNA, the CDR3 is TGCGCCAGCAGCCAAGGGCCTTCGAACACCGGGGAGCTGTTTTTT.

The chain employs TRBV7-8 and TRBJ1-6; D perhaps matches TRBD1 (6 bases). The CDR3 is made up of 15 amino acids. Trimming took 3 bases from V and 7 from J, leaving 13 bases between them. Germline lookup yields CDR1 SGHVS and CDR2 FQNEAQ. The CDR3: CASSLGGAVNSPLHF. The DNA of the CDR3 is TGTGCCAGCAGCTTGGGGGGGGCGGTGAATTCACCCCTCCACTTT. The full variable domain, completed using reference TRBV7-8 and TRBJ1-6, is GAGVSQSPRYKVAKRGQDVALRCDPISGHVSLFWYQQALGQGPEFLTYFQNEAQLDKSGLPSDRFFAERPEGSVSTLKIQRTQQEDSAVYLCASSLGGAVNSPLHFGNGTRLTVT.

This chain links TRBV19 with TRBJ1-1; 9 bases align to TRBD1. The CDR3 is 15 residues long. The ends lost 5 bases at V and 1 base at J; junction bases unmatched: 5. Germline lookup yields CDR1 LNHDA and CDR2 SQIVND (reference sequence). The CDR3 sequence is CASSPGTGRNTEAFF. The CDR3 coding sequence is TGTGCCAGTAGTCCGGGGACAGGGAGGAACACTGAAGCTTTCTTT.

This sequence joins TRBV11-3 and TRBJ1-1; D perhaps matches TRBD1 (5 bases). This CDR3 spans 15 amino acids. Germline CDR1 is SGHNT and CDR2 is YENEEA. The V end was cut by 2 bases, the J end by 5 bases, with 15 bases between. The CDR3 region has the DNA TGTGCCAGCAGCTTATCTGGCGCAGGGTTGACTGAAGCTTTCTTT. Protein sequence: CASSLSGAGLTEAFF.

The chain couples TRBV7-8 to TRBJ2-7; the D is unclear. Trimming cost V 2 bases and J 3 bases, with 17 bases left between them. Looked up from germline, CDR1 is SGHVS and CDR2 is FQNEAQ. The CDR3 extends over 16 amino acids. The CDR3 protein is CASSLKARPTVYEQYF. The CDR3 DNA reads as TGTGCCAGCAGCTTAAAAGCACGGCCAACAGTCTACGAGCAGTACTTC.

The chain is built from TRBV6-4 and TRBJ2-3; the D gene is possibly TRBD2 (5 bases). With 2 bases removed from V and 4 bases from J, the gap between germline ends came to 7 bases. CDR1 is MRHNA and CDR2 is SNTAGT in the germline V gene. CDR3 size: 13 residues. The CDR3 sequence is CASSDSSADTQYF. As DNA, the CDR3 is TGTGCCAGCAGTGACAGTAGCGCAGATACGCAGTATTTT.

The J gene is TRBJ2-6, the V gene TRBV28, with TRBD2 as a possible D gene (6 bases). Germline-derived CDR1 and CDR2 are MDHEN and SYDVKM. The CDR3 length is 15 residues. Trimming removed 3 bases from V and 2 bases from J, with 8 bases in between. This chain's CDR3 is CASSFGGTGANVLTF. Here the CDR3 DNA reads TGTGCCAGCAGTTTCGGAGGGACTGGGGCCAACGTCCTGACTTTC.

The V gene is TRBV27, the J gene TRBJ1-2; 10 bases are a match to TRBD1. V shed 5 bases, J shed 6 bases, and the junction held 9 bases outside the gene matches. This CDR3 has 15 residues. Germline lookup yields CDR1 MNHEY and CDR2 SMNVEV (reference sequence). CDR3 in DNA: TGTGCCAGCAGTCCGTTGACAGGGGGCGAAGATGGCTACACCTTC. This sequence encodes CASSPLTGGEDGYTF.

The J gene is TRBJ2-5, the V gene TRBV6-5; 7 positions match TRBD1. Gene TRBJ2-7 matches the end of the DNA better, so the J call may be wrong. This CDR3 spans 13 amino acids. In germline, CDR1 is MNHEY, CDR2 SVGAGI. The CDR3 spells CASSYRDSYEQYF. The CDR3 DNA is TGTGCCAGCAGTTACCGGGACAGCTACGAGCAGTACTTC.

To note about this clone: The same CDR3 is also encoded by other DNA sequences in this sample. The V and J genes are TRBV5-4 and TRBJ2-1; unclear D gene. Between the trimmed V and J ends, which lost 1 base and 7 bases, there was a span of 6 bases. This CDR3 comprises 12 residues. Germline assignment: CDR1 SGHNT and CDR2 YYREEE (reference sequence). The CDR3 sequence: CASSLNRNEQFF. The CDR3 DNA follows: TGTGCCAGCAGCTTGAATCGGAATGAGCAGTTCTTC.

V and J are TRBV9 and TRBJ2-1; a possible D gene is TRBD2 (6 bases). CDR1 SGDLS and CDR2 YYNGEE come from the germline V gene. The V gene lost 7 bases and the J gene lost 8 bases, with 13 bases spanning the gap. This CDR3 spans 12 amino acids. The CDR3 here is CASGRGKDEQFF. The CDR3 nucleotides are TGTGCCAGCGGACGGGGGAAGGATGAGCAGTTCTTC.

There are a few counts of this clone. This chain uses TRBV20-1 with TRBJ2-7; 8 bases map to TRBD1. V lost 6 bases and J lost 3; bases outside the gene matches: 1. This CDR3 region has 11 residues. Germline V gene lookup returns CDR1 DFQATT and CDR2 SNEGSKA (reference sequence). CDR3: CSAGQGYEQYF. Written as DNA, the CDR3 is TGCAGTGCCGGACAGGGCTACGAGCAGTACTTC.

V gene TRBV5-1 combines with J gene TRBJ2-7, with 7 bases identical to TRBD2. The CDR3 length is 16 residues. The germline V gene encodes CDR1 SGHRS and CDR2 YFSETQ. J lost 2 bases, V lost 4 bases, and 12 bases had no gene match. CDR3 loop: CASSGGDGIPTYEQYF. CDR3 bases: TGCGCCAGCAGCGGGGGGGACGGTATACCTACCTACGAGCAGTACTTC.

This chain uses TRBV28 with TRBJ2-3; D may be TRBD2 (5 bases). Germline V lookup: CDR1 MDHEN, CDR2 SYDVKM. CDR3 size: 16 residues. Trimming shortened V by 5 bases and J by 1 base, and 16 bases separated the two germline ends. The chain's CDR3 is CASSPFGGLRTDTQYF. As DNA, the CDR3 is TGTGCCAGCAGTCCCTTCGGCGGACTCCGCACAGATACGCAGTATTTT.

This chain connects TRBV9 to TRBJ1-4; weak D call: TRBD1 (5 bases). The length of the CDR3 is 15 residues. The germline V and J ends were trimmed by 1 base and 3 bases, with 10 bases remaining between them. CDR1 is SGDLS and CDR2 is YYNGEE in the germline V gene. As DNA, the CDR3 is TGTGCCAGCAGCGTACAGGGAATGGCTAATGAAAAACTGTTTTTT. It specifies CASSVQGMANEKLFF.

This clone was recorded a few times. The chain combines TRBV2 with TRBJ1-2, with 7 positions matching TRBD1. This CDR3 comprises 13 residues. V dropped 7 bases and J dropped 2; count of bases not matched to a gene: 4. In germline, CDR1 is SNHLY, CDR2 FYNNEI. DNA of the CDR3: TGTGCCAGCAACCAGGGGGTGAACTATGGCTACACCTTC. Its protein is CASNQGVNYGYTF.

V gene TRBV5-6 combines with J gene TRBJ2-5, with a weak D call TRBD2 (5 bases). Germline values: CDR1 SGHDT, CDR2 YYEEEE. V lost 0 bases and J lost 4, with 10 bases in between. This CDR3 comprises 14 residues. The CDR3: CASSLGRGRETQYF. CDR3 sequence (DNA): TGTGCCAGCAGCTTGGGCAGAGGGAGAGAGACCCAGTACTTC.

The chain is built from TRBV27 and TRBJ2-1; possible D gene TRBD2, 6 bases. The CDR3 runs 15 residues. Germline values: CDR1 MNHEY, CDR2 SMNVEV (reference sequence). Deletions cut 6 bases from V and 12 bases from J, with 24 bases between. The CDR3 protein is CASSRLGSRLQGQFF. CDR3 nucleotides: TGTGCCAGCAGCAGACTAGGGTCTCGGTTGCAGGGGCAGTTCTTC.

The rearrangement joins TRBV5-8 to TRBJ2-7, with D possibly being TRBD1 (6 bases). V gave up 5 bases and J gave up 3 bases, with 12 bases separating them. This CDR3 has 13 residues. Germline V gene lookup returns CDR1 SGHTS and CDR2 YDEGEE. The CDR3 loop is CASSFGQFYEQYF. CDR3 bases: TGTGCCAGCAGTTTCGGACAGTTCTACGAGCAGTACTTC.